A single sample gave rise to the 25 T cell receptor beta chains below, sequenced in a study of blood T cell repertoires in COVID-19 (dated by TCRdb to the early 2020s). The library was prepared using the immunoSEQ multiplex PCR assay. In its TCRdb copy, this immuneACCESS table keeps in-frame sequences only and misses some clones. Where compared with another copy, unresolved V genes explain less than half of these, and the others have no known cause. Within this sample are tens of thousands of clones, with roughly 84% of them counted one time only. The top ten hold about an eighth of the sample. The sample taken for sequencing was peripheral blood. These receptors all come from a human donor in a cohort sampled during active COVID-19.

The chain uses TRBV19 and TRBJ2-7, with 8 nucleotides matching TRBD1. The length of the CDR3 is 14 residues. Germline CDR1 and CDR2: LNHDA and SQIVND (reference sequence). The ends lost 6 bases at V and 4 bases at J; junction bases unmatched: 8. CDR3: CASSLDRGSYEQYF. The CDR3 region has the DNA TGTGCCAGTAGCCTAGACAGGGGATCATACGAGCAGTACTTC.

V gene TRBV24-1 combines with J gene TRBJ2-3; TRBD2 matches at 7 bases. J gave up 5 bases and V 7 bases, and 5 bases lay outside the gene matches. The germline V gene has CDR1 KGHDR and CDR2 SFDVKD. This CDR3 is 13 amino acids long. CDR3 in amino acids: CATRLAGGDTQYF. CDR3 coding DNA: TGTGCCACCAGGTTAGCGGGCGGAGATACGCAGTATTTT.

The CDR3 reads CASKGPLDGYTF. The CDR3 DNA reads TGTGCCAGCAAGGGGCCCCTTGATGGCTACACCTTC. The genes are TRBV28 and TRBJ1-2; weak D call: TRBD1 (5 bases). Germline V gives CDR1 MDHEN, CDR2 SYDVKM. V lost 7 bases and J lost 6, with 12 bases in between. The CDR3 runs to 12 residues.

The genes are TRBV5-1 and TRBJ1-1, with D possibly being TRBD1 (5 bases). This CDR3 is built from 15 residues. The germline gives CDR1 SGHRS, CDR2 YFSETQ. Trimming left V 4 bases short and J 4 bases short, with 17 bases between. The CDR3 DNA reads as TGCGCCAGCAGCCTACAAACAGGCCTCACCACTGAAGCTTTCTTT. It encodes CASSLQTGLTTEAFF.

The genes are TRBV24-1 and TRBJ2-5; 10 positions agree with TRBD2. V shed 2 bases, J shed 1 base, and the junction held 9 bases outside the gene matches. In germline, CDR1 is KGHDR, CDR2 SFDVKD. CDR3 length: 18 residues. The CDR3 DNA reads as TGTGCCACCAGTGATTCAGGGACTAGCGCCAGACCCCAAGAGACCCAGTACTTC. Protein sequence: CATSDSGTSARPQETQYF.

This chain joins TRBV7-2 and TRBJ1-4, with TRBD1 matching 8 bases. With V trimmed by 3 bases and J by 7 bases, 4 bases remained unmatched. The CDR3 extends over 14 amino acids. CDR1 and CDR2 (germline): SGHTA, FQGNSA. Here the CDR3 reads CASSFGQGGEKLFF. The CDR3 coding sequence is TGTGCCAGCAGCTTTGGACAGGGAGGTGAAAAACTGTTTTTT.

This clone showed up just once. The J gene is TRBJ1-1, the V gene TRBV6-5; tentative D call: TRBD1 (6 bases). Germline V gene data show CDR1 as MNHEY and CDR2 as SVGAGI. The CDR3 sequence is 14 residues long. The V end was cut by 8 bases, the J end by 0 bases, with 13 bases between. CDR3 amino acids: CASLPGHLNTEAFF. The CDR3, as DNA: TGTGCCAGCTTGCCGGGACACCTGAACACTGAAGCTTTCTTT.

The chain is built from TRBV7-2 and TRBJ1-3; TRBD1 is a possible D gene (5 bases). There are 17 residues in the CDR3. Germline V gene sequence: CDR1 SGHTA, CDR2 FQGNSA. V was shortened by 1 base and J by 0 bases, with 13 bases between the two germline ends. CDR3: CASSLGRGSSSGNTIYF. The DNA of the CDR3 is TGTGCCAGCAGCTTAGGGCGGGGCTCGAGCTCTGGAAACACCATATATTTT.

The chain couples TRBV28 to TRBJ1-2; 9 bases align to TRBD1. The CDR3 has 14 amino acids. Germline V gives CDR1 MDHEN, CDR2 SYDVKM. The V segment lost 8 bases and the J segment 4 bases; nucleotides outside the gene matches: 8. The CDR3 reads CASPIGQGIYGYTF. CDR3 bases: TGTGCCAGCCCCATAGGACAGGGGATCTATGGCTACACCTTC.

This sequence joins TRBV3-1 (or the pseudogene TRBV3-2) and TRBJ2-3; 10 nucleotides match TRBD2. CDR3 length: 14 residues. In germline, CDR1 is LGHDT, CDR2 YNNKEL (reference sequence). After removal of 10 bases from V and 0 bases from J, the junction contained 4 bases not matched to a gene. The CDR3 coding sequence is TGTGCCACCCGACTAGCGGGTAGCACAGATACGCAGTATTTT. The encoded protein is CATRLAGSTDTQYF.

CDR3 amino acids: CAWSVEWAAVPLAKNIQYF. CDR3 bases: TGTGCCTGGAGTGTAGAATGGGCCGCAGTCCCTCTAGCCAAAAACATTCAGTACTTC. V is TRBV30 and J is TRBJ2-4, with D unresolved. The germline V and J ends were trimmed by 0 bases and 0 bases, with 21 bases remaining between them. The length of the CDR3 is 19 residues. The V gene's germline CDR1 is GTSNPN and CDR2 SVGIG (reference sequence).

The chain employs TRBV6-5 and TRBJ2-3, with 8 bases lining up with TRBD2. Trimming at V came to 0 bases and at J to 4 bases, leaving 3 bases not matched to a gene. The CDR3 has 15 amino acids. The germline CDR1 and CDR2 sequences are MNHEY and SVGAGI. The CDR3 protein is CASSYSSGGSDTQYF. CDR3 coding DNA: TGTGCCAGCAGTTACTCGAGCGGGGGCTCAGATACGCAGTATTTT.

A remark on this clone: The identical CDR3 is also encoded by other nucleotide sequences in the sample. The chain links TRBV19 to TRBJ2-3; D is unclear. Trimming took 1 base from V and 5 from J, leaving 7 bases between them. This CDR3 has 13 amino acids. The germline V gene has CDR1 LNHDA and CDR2 SQIVND (reference sequence). The CDR3 sequence is CASSIARGDTQYF. The CDR3 DNA reads as TGTGCCAGTAGTATAGCTCGAGGAGATACGCAGTATTTT.

J is TRBJ2-1 and V is TRBV9; possibly TRBD2 for D (6 bases). CDR1 SGDLS and CDR2 YYNGEE come from the germline V gene. The length of the CDR3 is 15 residues. V lost 0 bases, J lost 5 bases, and 12 bases lay in between. The CDR3 region is CASSVGSLANNEQFF. In nucleotides, the CDR3 is TGTGCCAGCAGCGTAGGCTCCCTAGCGAACAATGAGCAGTTCTTC.

The V and J genes are TRBV5-1 and TRBJ2-5; TRBD1 aligns across 10 bases. The CDR3 contains 17 residues. V lost 1 base, J lost 5 bases, and 11 bases stayed unmatched. Germline assignment: CDR1 SGHRS and CDR2 YFSETQ. CDR3 loop: CASSLSRDRGARETQYF. DNA for the CDR3: TGCGCCAGCAGCTTGTCCCGGGACAGGGGCGCGAGGGAGACCCAGTACTTC.

V and J are TRBV15 and TRBJ2-3, with 8 bases aligning to TRBD2. This CDR3 has 14 residues. V was clipped by 3 bases and J by 1 base; unmatched bases: 0. Germline CDR1 is LNHNV and CDR2 is YYDKDF (reference sequence). The CDR3 DNA follows: TGTGCCACCAGCAGTAGCGGGGGCACAGATACGCAGTATTTT. This encodes CATSSSGGTDTQYF.

The sample holds a few counts of this clone. The chain combines TRBV4-2 with TRBJ2-3; 8 positions agree with TRBD2. The trim removed 1 base at V and 5 bases at J, leaving 11 bases unmatched. The CDR3 extends over 17 amino acids. Germline CDR1 is LGHNA and CDR2 is YNFKEQ. As DNA, the CDR3 is TGTGCCAGCAGCCAAGCTTTAGCGGGAATGTTTTTAGATACGCAGTATTTT. This translates into CASSQALAGMFLDTQYF.

This CDR3 is CASSPREQGAFLGNEQFF. For the CDR3, the DNA is TGTGCCAGCTCACCTCGGGAACAGGGGGCCTTCCTAGGCAATGAGCAGTTCTTC. This chain uses TRBV18 with TRBJ2-1; 9 nucleotides match TRBD1. V was pared by 3 bases and J by 6 bases, with 15 bases of the junction left unmatched. Germline assignment: CDR1 KGHSH and CDR2 LQKENI. This CDR3 spans 18 amino acids.

This clone has a single count. This sequence joins TRBV11-3 and TRBJ2-7, with 8 bases matching TRBD1. CDR1 SGHNT and CDR2 YENEEA come from the germline V gene. J was trimmed by 3 bases and V by 5 bases; bases with no gene match: 6. The CDR3 sequence is 14 residues long. The CDR3 here is CASSSRGPNYEQYF. As DNA, the CDR3 is TGTGCCAGCAGCAGCAGGGGGCCAAACTACGAGCAGTACTTC.

The V call is TRBV11-2, the J call TRBJ2-2; D is possibly TRBD2 (7 bases). The V end lost 5 bases, the J end lost 1 base, and 14 bases lay between the germline ends. Looked up from germline, CDR1 is SGHAT and CDR2 is FQNNGV. This CDR3 has 16 amino acids. As DNA, the CDR3 is TGTGCCAGCAGCGAGCAGCGGGGACAGAACACCGGGGAGCTGTTTTTT. It is translated as CASSEQRGQNTGELFF.

This clone was detected once. V is TRBV7-9 and J is TRBJ2-1; the match to TRBD2 covers 7 bases. Germline loops: CDR1 SEHNR, CDR2 FQNEAQ (reference sequence). Trimming cost V 2 bases and J 7 bases; bases outside gene matches: 8. The CDR3 has 15 amino acids. The CDR3 region has the DNA TGTGCCAGCAGCTTACTGGGCGGGAGTGAGAATGAGCAGTTCTTC. Amino acid sequence: CASSLLGGSENEQFF.

As to this clone: Mismatch with germline at one junction end may stem from a read error. This chain links TRBV19 with TRBJ1-2; TRBD1 is a possible D gene (6 bases). The CDR3 length is 11 residues. Germline lookup yields CDR1 LNHDA and CDR2 SQIVND (reference sequence). In DNA form, the CDR3 reads TGTGCCAGTAGTATAGTCGACAGGACCCACTTC. Amino acids: CASSIVDRTHF.

The chain has TRBV24-1 and TRBJ1-1; D perhaps matches TRBD1 (5 bases). The CDR3 totals 19 residues. Trimming stripped 1 base from V and 0 bases from J, with 20 bases between. Germline V gives CDR1 KGHDR, CDR2 SFDVKD. The CDR3, as DNA: TGTGCCACCAGTGATTTCTGGAGGGGACTGAGTACCATGAACACTGAAGCTTTCTTT. Translating it yields CATSDFWRGLSTMNTEAFF.

V and J are TRBV7-2 and TRBJ2-7; 8 bases match TRBD2. Per germline, CDR1 SGHTA and CDR2 FQGNSA. The ends lost 1 base at V and 2 bases at J; junction bases unmatched: 13. The CDR3 is made up of 18 amino acids. The chain's CDR3 is CASSLESFRGSGTYEQYF. The CDR3 bases are TGTGCCAGCAGCTTAGAAAGTTTTCGGGGTAGCGGGACCTACGAGCAGTACTTC.

This chain connects TRBV2 to TRBJ2-3; maybe TRBD2 (5 bases). Trimming shortened V by 8 bases and J by 3 bases, and 6 bases separated the two germline ends. Germline CDR1 is SNHLY and CDR2 is FYNNEI. The CDR3 sequence is 11 residues long. In DNA, the CDR3 is TGTGCCAGCGGGGAGACAGATACGCAGTATTTT. Translated, it gives CASGETDTQYF.